This is a list of T cell receptor beta chains from one sample in a study of T cell responses to AZD1222 COVID-19 vaccine. TCRdb's table, derived via immunoSEQ multiplex PCR, lists solely in-frame clones and lacks some. This repertoire shows some 64,000 clones, 75% to 95% found once; its top ten account for approximately 6.3%. The source material was peripheral blood, sampled 28 days after the second dose of the MenACWY control vaccine. The receptors were gathered from an adult who received the MenACWY meningococcal vaccine as a control. The CDR3 runs from the conserved cysteine through the conserved F or W. The order of the fields is D gene, clone size, V gene, J gene, CDR3 protein, CDR3 DNA. The D gene is left open where the match is weak. Only some rows state a clone size, as once, few, many or a class for expanded clones.

>.|once|TRBV5-1|TRBJ1-1
CASSLTSTSTEAFF
TGCGCCAGCAGCCTCACGTCCACGAGCACTGAAGCTTTCTTT
>.|.|TRBV12-3/TRBV12-4|TRBJ1-6
CASSLGGPLHF
TGTGCCAGCAGTTTAGGAGGACCCCTCCACTTT
>TRBD2|.|TRBV5-4|TRBJ2-1
CASSPTSGRVEHNEQFF
TGTGCCAGCAGCCCGACTAGCGGGAGGGTTGAGCACAATGAGCAGTTCTTC
>.|.|TRBV6-5|TRBJ2-7
CARDTGEGGYEQYF
TGTGCCAGGGATACGGGGGAAGGGGGCTACGAGCAGTACTTC
>.|.|TRBV5-1|TRBJ1-5
CASSLEGLNQPQHF
TGCGCCAGCAGCTTGGAGGGGCTTAATCAGCCCCAGCATTTT
>.|.|TRBV6-2/TRBV6-3|TRBJ2-2
CASSSDRFNTGELFF
TGTGCCAGCAGTTCTGACAGGTTTAACACCGGGGAGCTGTTTTTT
>.|.|TRBV19|TRBJ1-1
CASSPRAGDAEAFF
TGTGCCAGTAGCCCCCGGGCAGGAGACGCTGAAGCTTTCTTT
>TRBD1|.|TRBV28|TRBJ1-5
CASGADRDYQPQHF
TGTGCCAGCGGCGCGGACAGGGACTATCAGCCCCAGCATTTT
>.|.|TRBV27|TRBJ2-7
CASSLSSRDEQYF
TGTGCCAGCAGTTTATCGAGTAGGGACGAGCAGTACTTC
>.|.|TRBV6-2/TRBV6-3|TRBJ2-7
CASSDWGSKYEQYF
TGTGCCAGCAGTGACTGGGGGAGCAAGTACGAGCAGTACTTC
>.|.|TRBV7-2|TRBJ2-5
CASSPAWAETQYF
TGTGCCAGCAGCCCAGCGTGGGCAGAGACCCAGTACTTC
>TRBD2|.|TRBV6-4|TRBJ2-4
CASSGLAVSKNIQYF
TGTGCCAGCAGTGGACTAGCGGTGTCCAAAAACATTCAGTACTTC
>.|.|TRBV7-2|TRBJ1-5
CASSSQGGQPQHF
TGTGCCAGCAGCTCACAGGGTGGTCAGCCCCAGCATTTT
>.|once|TRBV11-2|TRBJ1-2
CASSFQGYGYTF
TGTGCCAGCAGCTTCCAGGGCTATGGCTACACCTTC
>.|.|TRBV4-1|TRBJ2-5
CASSQDGPGRGETQYF
TGCGCCAGCAGCCAAGATGGCCCAGGGAGAGGGGAGACCCAGTACTTC
>.|.|TRBV7-2|TRBJ1-1
CASSSLRYANSNTEAFF
TGTGCCAGCAGCTCCTTAAGATATGCCAACAGTAACACTGAAGCTTTCTTT
>.|.|TRBV10-1|TRBJ1-2
CASSRDTNYGYTF
TGCGCCAGCTCGCGGGACACAAACTATGGCTACACCTTC
>TRBD2|.|TRBV5-4|TRBJ2-1
CASSHLAGVANEQFF
TGTGCCAGCAGCCACTTAGCGGGAGTTGCTAATGAGCAGTTCTTC
>.|medium-sized|TRBV28|TRBJ1-4
CASSLVLWHYEKLFF
TGTGCCAGCAGTTTGGTCCTCTGGCATTATGAAAAACTGTTTTTT
>.|once|TRBV2|TRBJ2-5
CASSEALEWETQYF
TGTGCCAGCAGTGAAGCGTTGGAGTGGGAGACCCAGTACTTC
>TRBD1|.|TRBV7-9|TRBJ2-5
CASSLSPGQGTETQYF
TGTGCCAGCAGCTTGTCCCCGGGACAGGGGACAGAGACCCAGTACTTC
>.|.|TRBV10-3|TRBJ2-7
CAISGRTYEQYF
TGTGCCATCAGCGGCAGAACCTACGAGCAGTACTTC
>.|.|TRBV6-6|TRBJ1-5
CALSPYSNQPQHF
TGTGCCTTATCTCCATATAGCAATCAGCCCCAGCATTTT
>TRBD2|.|TRBV29-1|TRBJ2-2
CSVLAGTNTGELFF
TGCAGCGTGCTAGCGGGAACGAACACCGGGGAGCTGTTTTTT
>.|once|TRBV5-4|TRBJ1-1
CASSPGGSDEAFF
TGTGCCAGCAGCCCCGGGGGTTCTGATGAAGCTTTCTTT
>.|.|TRBV5-5|TRBJ1-6
CASSSPTPQPPGSPLHF
TGTGCCAGCAGCTCACCTACACCTCAGCCACCTGGGTCACCCCTCCACTTT
>TRBD1|.|TRBV5-4|TRBJ2-7
CASSPDQGVAYEQYF
TGTGCCAGCAGCCCTGACCAGGGGGTTGCCTACGAGCAGTACTTC
>.|.|TRBV6-5|TRBJ2-5
CASSLTVQQEETQYF
TGTGCCAGCAGCTTGACAGTTCAACAGGAAGAGACCCAGTACTTC
>.|.|TRBV6-4|TRBJ1-6
CASSPGWSNSPLHF
TGTGCCAGCAGTCCGGGATGGTCAAATTCACCCCTCCACTTT
>.|.|TRBV7-6|TRBJ2-1
CASSLEDGWSYNEQFF
TGTGCCAGCAGCTTAGAGGATGGTTGGTCCTACAATGAGCAGTTCTTC
>.|.|TRBV28|TRBJ2-5
CASNPNTGETQYF
TGTGCCAGCAACCCGAATACTGGAGAGACCCAGTACTTC
>TRBD2|.|TRBV24-1|TRBJ2-3
CATSDPSGLGRDTQYF
TGTGCCACCAGTGACCCTAGCGGCCTCGGGAGAGATACGCAGTATTTT
>TRBD1|.|TRBV7-2|TRBJ1-4
CASSPQGLTNEKLFF
TGTGCCAGCAGCCCACAGGGGTTGACTAATGAAAAACTGTTTTTT
>.|once|TRBV5-6|TRBJ1-4
CASSLQGLLNGKLFF
TGTGCCAGCAGCCTGCAAGGATTGCTGAACGGAAAACTGTTTTTT
>TRBD1|.|TRBV15|TRBJ2-1
CATSSPRDSLSNEQFF
TGTGCCACCAGCAGCCCCCGGGACAGCTTGTCCAATGAGCAGTTCTTC
>.|.|TRBV2|TRBJ1-3
CASKAGTGNTIYF
TGTGCCAGCAAGGCAGGGACTGGAAACACCATATATTTT
>.|.|TRBV12-3/TRBV12-4|TRBJ2-7
CASGNGRGYEQYF
TGTGCCAGCGGAAACGGACGGGGCTACGAGCAGTACTTC
>.|.|TRBV28|TRBJ1-1
CASSLQATTEAFF
TGTGCCAGCAGTTTGCAGGCGACCACTGAAGCTTTCTTT
>.|.|TRBV24-1|TRBJ1-5
CATLRRLSNQPQHF
TGTGCCACTCTCCGGCGCCTTAGCAATCAGCCCCAGCATTTT
>.|.|TRBV10-3|TRBJ2-1
CAINLSLPYNEQFF
TGTGCCATCAATCTATCTCTCCCCTACAATGAGCAGTTCTTC
>.|.|TRBV12-3/TRBV12-4|TRBJ2-7
CASGAGYEQYF
TGTGCCAGCGGTGCCGGCTACGAGCAGTACTTC
>.|once|TRBV6-5|TRBJ2-3
CASSYSDNTQYF
TGTGCCAGCAGTTACTCAGATAATACGCAGTATTTT
>TRBD2|.|TRBV3-1/TRBV3-2|TRBJ2-1
CASSEGTSGNNEQFF
TGTGCCAGCAGCGAAGGGACTAGCGGGAACAATGAGCAGTTCTTC
>.|few|TRBV27|TRBJ1-5
CASRSGSLSNQPQHF
TGTGCCAGCAGGTCAGGGTCCCTTAGCAATCAGCCCCAGCATTTT
>TRBD1|once|TRBV7-2|TRBJ1-1
CASSAPGTGYTVTEAFF
TGTGCCAGCAGCGCCCCCGGGACAGGGTACACAGTGACTGAAGCTTTCTTT
>.|once|TRBV28|TRBJ1-2
CASSSGVYGYTF
TGTGCCAGCAGCTCCGGGGTCTATGGCTACACCTTC
>.|.|TRBV6-5|TRBJ2-7
CASSYTRYGQPYEQYF
TGTGCCAGCAGTTACACGAGATACGGACAGCCCTACGAGCAGTACTTC
>.|.|TRBV20-1|TRBJ2-1
CSASRDNEQFF
TGCAGTGCTAGCCGGGACAATGAGCAGTTCTTC
>TRBD1|.|TRBV15|TRBJ1-1
CATSRDGGQGSLGAFF
TGTGCCACCAGCAGAGATGGGGGACAGGGGAGTTTAGGAGCTTTCTTT
>.|.|TRBV5-1|TRBJ1-1
CASSVLSSTEAFF
TGCGCCAGCAGTGTGTTAAGTTCCACTGAAGCTTTCTTT
>.|.|TRBV19|TRBJ2-2
CASSITGELFF
TGTGCCAGTAGTATTACCGGGGAGCTGTTTTTT
>.|.|TRBV10-3|TRBJ2-1
CAIREGGNEQFF
TGTGCCATCAGAGAGGGCGGAAACGAGCAGTTCTTC
>.|.|TRBV6-5|TRBJ1-1
CASMLLGAAGGEAFF
TGTGCCAGCATGTTGCTCGGGGCGGCAGGTGGAGAAGCTTTCTTT
>.|.|TRBV7-2|TRBJ1-5
CASSPTPTGLKTNQPQHF
TGTGCCAGCAGCCCGACTCCTACAGGACTTAAGACCAATCAGCCCCAGCATTTT
>.|.|TRBV11-1|TRBJ2-3
CASSLAWVPDTQYF
TGTGCCAGCAGCTTAGCGTGGGTGCCGGATACGCAGTATTTT
>.|.|TRBV3-1/TRBV3-2|TRBJ2-3
CASSQDRLALTQYF
TGTGCCAGCAGCCAAGACCGCCTAGCGTTAACGCAGTATTTT
>TRBD1|.|TRBV19|TRBJ2-2
CASSFHSTTGNPGELFF
TGTGCCAGTAGTTTTCATAGTACGACAGGGAATCCCGGGGAGCTGTTTTTT